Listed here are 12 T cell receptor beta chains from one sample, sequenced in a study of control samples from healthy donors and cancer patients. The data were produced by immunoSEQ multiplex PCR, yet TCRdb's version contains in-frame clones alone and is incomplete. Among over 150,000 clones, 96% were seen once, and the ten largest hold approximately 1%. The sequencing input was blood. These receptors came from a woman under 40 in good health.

CDR3 nucleotide sequence: TGTGCCAGCAGCTTGCTGCAAGCGGGAAACACCATATATTTT. Amino acids: CASSLLQAGNTIYF. The V and J genes are TRBV25-1 and TRBJ1-3; D gene unclear. Trimming cost V 6 bases and J 4 bases, with 13 bases left between them. This CDR3 contains 14 residues. Germline-derived CDR1 and CDR2 are MGHDK and SYGVNS.

The CDR3 DNA is TGTGCCAGCAGCTCCCCCGGGGGCCTGACAGATACGCAGTATTTT. This encodes CASSSPGGLTDTQYF. This chain uses TRBV7-6 with TRBJ2-3, with D possibly being TRBD1 or TRBD2 (6 bases each). The CDR3 contains 15 residues. Trimming cost V 4 bases and J 3 bases, with 14 bases left between them. Germline-derived CDR1 and CDR2 are SGHVS and FNYEAQ. The complete variable domain, with remaining parts taken from reference TRBV7-6 and TRBJ2-3, reads GAGVSQSPRYKVTKRGQDVALRCDPISGHVSLYWYRQALGQGPEFLTYFNYEAQQDKSGLPNDRFSAERPEGSISTLTIQRTEQRDSAMYRCASSSPGGLTDTQYFGPGTRLTVL.

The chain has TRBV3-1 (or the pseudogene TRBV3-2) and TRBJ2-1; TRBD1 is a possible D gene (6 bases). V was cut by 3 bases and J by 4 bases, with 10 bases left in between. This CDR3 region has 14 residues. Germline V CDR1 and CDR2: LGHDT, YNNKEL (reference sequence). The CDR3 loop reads CASSQKGQYNEQFF. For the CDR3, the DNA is TGTGCCAGCAGCCAGAAAGGACAGTACAATGAGCAGTTCTTC.

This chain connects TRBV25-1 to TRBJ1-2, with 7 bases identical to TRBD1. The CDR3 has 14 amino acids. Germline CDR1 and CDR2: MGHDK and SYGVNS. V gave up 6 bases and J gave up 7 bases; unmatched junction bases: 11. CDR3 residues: CASRRDSSGGGYTF. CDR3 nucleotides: TGTGCCAGCAGGAGGGACAGCTCGGGGGGTGGCTACACCTTC.

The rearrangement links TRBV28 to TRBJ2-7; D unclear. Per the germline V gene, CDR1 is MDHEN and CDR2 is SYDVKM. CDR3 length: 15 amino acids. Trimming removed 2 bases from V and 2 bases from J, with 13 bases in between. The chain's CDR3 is CASSLGGASTYEQYF. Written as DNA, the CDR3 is TGTGCCAGCAGTTTAGGCGGAGCATCTACCTACGAGCAGTACTTC.

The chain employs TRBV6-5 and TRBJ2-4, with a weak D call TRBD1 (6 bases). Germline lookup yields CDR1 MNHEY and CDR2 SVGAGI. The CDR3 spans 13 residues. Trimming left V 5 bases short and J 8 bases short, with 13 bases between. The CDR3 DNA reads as TGTGCCAGCAGTCAACAGGGTTTGGACATTCAGTACTTC. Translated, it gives CASSQQGLDIQYF.

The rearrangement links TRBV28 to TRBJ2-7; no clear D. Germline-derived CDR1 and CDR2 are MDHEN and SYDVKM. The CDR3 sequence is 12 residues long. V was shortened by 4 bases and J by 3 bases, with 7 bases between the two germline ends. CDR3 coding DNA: TGTGCCAGCAGTTCCACCCTCTACGAGCAGTACTTC. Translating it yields CASSSTLYEQYF.

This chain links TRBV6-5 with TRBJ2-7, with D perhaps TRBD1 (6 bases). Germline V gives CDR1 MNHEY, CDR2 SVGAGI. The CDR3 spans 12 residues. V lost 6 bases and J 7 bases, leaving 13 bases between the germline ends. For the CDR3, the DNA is TGTGCCAGCAGAGGACAGTCTTGGGAGCAGTACTTC. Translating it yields CASRGQSWEQYF.

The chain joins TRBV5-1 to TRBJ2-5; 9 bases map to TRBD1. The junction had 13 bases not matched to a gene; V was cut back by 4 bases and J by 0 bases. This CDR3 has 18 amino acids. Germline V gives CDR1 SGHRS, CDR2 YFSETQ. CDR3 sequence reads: CASSIGGQGLRYQETQYF. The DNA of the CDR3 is TGCGCCAGCAGCATAGGTGGACAGGGGCTAAGGTACCAAGAGACCCAGTACTTC.

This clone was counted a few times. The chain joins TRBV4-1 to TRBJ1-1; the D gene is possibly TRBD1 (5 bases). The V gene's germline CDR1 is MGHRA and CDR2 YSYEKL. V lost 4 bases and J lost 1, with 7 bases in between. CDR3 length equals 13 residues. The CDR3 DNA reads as TGCGCCAGCAGCCGGGACGGGAACACTGAAGCTTTCTTT. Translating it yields CASSRDGNTEAFF.

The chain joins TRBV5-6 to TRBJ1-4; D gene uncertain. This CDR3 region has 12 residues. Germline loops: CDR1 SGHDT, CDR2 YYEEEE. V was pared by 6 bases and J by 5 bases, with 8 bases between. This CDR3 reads CASNRWNEKLFF. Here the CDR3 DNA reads TGTGCCAGCAACCGGTGGAATGAAAAACTGTTTTTT.

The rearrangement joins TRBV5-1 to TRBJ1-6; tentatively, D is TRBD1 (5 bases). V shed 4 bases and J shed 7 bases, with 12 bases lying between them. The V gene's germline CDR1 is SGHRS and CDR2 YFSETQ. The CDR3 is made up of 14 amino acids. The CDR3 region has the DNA TGCGCCAGCAGCAGCCCCGGGGACAATTCACCCCTCCACTTT. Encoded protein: CASSSPGDNSPLHF.